Listed below are T cell receptor beta chains from one sample, sequenced in a study of blood T cell repertoires in COVID-19. Profiling relied on immunoSEQ multiplex PCR, and the TCRdb table lists in-frame clones only, not all of them. The repertoire holds over 130,000 clones, with roughly nine tenths as singletons. What was sequenced was peripheral blood. The source is a woman in her sixties or seventies with active or convalescent COVID-19. Both conserved end residues are part of each CDR3. Not every row has a clone size; where given, it reads once, few, many or a size class.

V gene,clone size,CDR3 protein
TRBV9,NA,CASSVSVISGNSPLHF
TRBV5-4,NA,CASSLVSLEETQYF
TRBV4-1,NA,CASSQETFPSTSSSYEQYF
TRBV23-1,NA,CASSQSLGTGDSPLHF
TRBV5-1,NA,CASRLDRDSEKLFF
TRBV11-2,NA,CASSRGAYEQYF
TRBV6-6,NA,CASSHRDRATWANEKLFF
TRBV5-4,NA,CATSTGLWEKLFF
TRBV30,NA,CAWDRAYEQYF
TRBV12-3/TRBV12-4,NA,CASSLGGSYEQYF
TRBV12-5,NA,CASGLVVPGSGELFF
TRBV7-9,NA,CASSSTGTSGGASETQYF
TRBV5-6,NA,CASSLSGTEPYEQYF
TRBV25-1,NA,CASSAGQGVEGYTF
TRBV19,NA,CASTEEGTYGYTF
TRBV4-1,NA,CASSRETSGNTDTQYF
TRBV3-1/TRBV3-2,few,CASSQSWLAGNTYEQYF
TRBV11-2,NA,CASSRSGGDEQFF
TRBV5-1,NA,CASSTSSGGSYNEQFF
TRBV30,NA,CACGGRGEKLFF
TRBV14,few,CASSPFVNSPLHF
TRBV30,NA,CAWTGWNYGYTF
TRBV6-5,NA,CASRSGQANNQPQHF
TRBV6-2/TRBV6-3,NA,CASSRGTGTSGNTIYF
TRBV7-8,NA,CASSLTGQGVKRSNQPQHF
TRBV19,NA,CASSIRSGGQAHRTDTQYF
TRBV23-1,NA,CASSQSGRRLQETQYF
TRBV3-1/TRBV3-2,NA,CASSQEGALSSYNSPLHF
TRBV4-1,NA,CASSHGPGGKDEQFF